Below, 31 T cell receptor beta chains from the same sample are listed, as sequenced in a study of human CD8 memory T cell subsets (dated by TCRdb to about 2020). A Human TCR Profiling Kit was used to prepare UMI-labeled 5' RACE TCRbeta libraries. TCRdb reprocessed the public reads and reports one entry per CDR3 protein sequence, without DNA. The sample has roughly 3,000 distinct CDR3 sequences on record. Of the sample, approximately 31% falls within the top ten clones. Sequencing input: CD8+ T cells from PBMCs. The receptors originated from a human donor in good health.

The chain carries TRBV20-1 and TRBJ2-2; TCRdb designates TRBD2, a call that cannot be tested without DNA. Germline V gene sequence: CDR1 DFQATT, CDR2 SNEGSKA (reference sequence). This CDR3 region has 18 residues. This chain's CDR3 is CSAQRRELAGPDVGELFF.

The chain joins TRBV12-3 or TRBV12-4 to TRBJ1-1; no DNA is available, so the TRBD1 call from TCRdb remains unchecked. This CDR3 has 14 residues. The CDR3 region is CASSFTGLSTEAFF.

The rearrangement joins TRBV24-1 to TRBJ1-1. The germline CDR1 and CDR2 sequences are KGHDR and SFDVKD. CDR3 length: 13 amino acids. CDR3 region: CATSDFGRSEAFF.

The chain employs TRBV24-1 and TRBJ2-1. This CDR3 region has 14 residues. Germline-derived CDR1 and CDR2 are KGHDR and SFDVKD. CDR3: CATSDYRDYNEQFF.

This rearrangement joins TRBV2 to TRBJ2-7. CDR3 length equals 14 residues. Per the germline V gene, CDR1 is SNHLY and CDR2 is FYNNEI. The CDR3 protein is CASSDFAVSYEQYF.

This clonotype is labeled medium-sized based on frequency. V usage is TRBV30 and J usage is TRBJ1-1. Germline CDR1 GTSNPN, CDR2 SVGIG (reference sequence). This CDR3 spans 14 amino acids. The CDR3 is CAWSEQGSRFEAFF.

The V and J genes are TRBV2 and TRBJ2-5. Germline V lookup: CDR1 SNHLY, CDR2 FYNNEI. The CDR3 is 13 amino acids. The CDR3 protein is CASFGTGQETQYF.

This clonotype is called medium-sized based on its frequency. The chain couples TRBV9 to TRBJ2-7. The CDR3 runs to 11 residues. Germline assignment: CDR1 SGDLS and CDR2 YYNGEE. CDR3 residues: CASSSNYEQYF.

This chain connects TRBV28 to TRBJ2-7; TCRdb designates TRBD1, a call that cannot be tested without DNA. The length of the CDR3 is 13 residues. CDR1 and CDR2 (germline): MDHEN, SYDVKM. CDR3 region: CASKVPGSYEQYF.

The chain links TRBV28 to TRBJ2-1; TCRdb's D call of TRBD2 is untestable without DNA. CDR1 MDHEN and CDR2 SYDVKM come from the germline V gene. The CDR3 consists of 17 residues. The CDR3 spells CASSLSVAGGVVDEQFF.

This clonotype is labeled large based on frequency. V is TRBV20-1 and J is TRBJ2-5; without DNA, the TCRdb call of TRBD2 cannot be checked. The CDR3 has 14 residues. Germline loops: CDR1 DFQATT, CDR2 SNEGSKA (reference sequence). The CDR3: CSARGTSEQETQYF.

The chain is built from TRBV6-2 or TRBV6-3 and TRBJ2-7; the D call of TRBD1 rests on TCRdb alone, since no DNA is present to check it. This CDR3 comprises 15 residues. The germline V gene has CDR1 MNHEY and CDR2 SVGEGT. The CDR3 protein is CASSYSQGAVDEQYF.

The rearrangement joins TRBV19 to TRBJ2-7; no DNA is available, so the TRBD1 call from TCRdb remains unchecked. Germline assignment: CDR1 LNHDA and CDR2 SQIVND (reference sequence). This CDR3 spans 17 amino acids. CDR3 in amino acids: CASSIGSTGTAFNEQYF.

The rearrangement joins TRBV6-5 to TRBJ2-7; the TRBD1 assignment by TCRdb is unverifiable without DNA. The CDR3 consists of 16 residues. CDR1 is MNHEY, CDR2 SVGAGI, per germline. The CDR3 sequence: CASSYSGHRTSYEQYF.

The chain couples TRBV19 to TRBJ2-5. Per germline, CDR1 LNHDA and CDR2 SQIVND (reference sequence). The CDR3 is 15 residues long. The chain's CDR3 is CASSIDAGPRETQYF.

The V call is TRBV18, the J call TRBJ2-1. CDR1 and CDR2 from the germline V gene are KGHSH and LQKENI. CDR3 length equals 14 residues. CDR3 residues: CASSPVGYSNEQFF.

This chain links TRBV12-3 or TRBV12-4 with TRBJ2-7. The CDR3 is made up of 12 amino acids. CDR3 amino acids: CASSPLTYEQYF.

J is TRBJ2-1 and V is TRBV29-1; the D call from TCRdb, TRBD1, cannot be confirmed without DNA. This CDR3 comprises 16 residues. The V gene's germline CDR1 is SQVTM and CDR2 ANQGSEA. CDR3 in amino acids: CSVPSIGQGDYNEQFF.

CDR3 amino acids: CASSTGQGPYEQYF. The chain uses TRBV7-9 and TRBJ2-7; TCRdb's assignment of TRBD1 cannot be checked, as there is no DNA. CDR1 is SEHNR and CDR2 is FQNEAQ in the germline V gene (reference sequence). The CDR3 is made up of 14 amino acids.

This rearrangement joins TRBV20-1 to TRBJ2-5. The germline CDR1 and CDR2 sequences are DFQATT and SNEGSKA (reference sequence). The CDR3 covers 11 residues. The CDR3 region is CSARKQETQYF.

The rearrangement joins TRBV9 to TRBJ2-1; no DNA is available, so the TRBD2 call from TCRdb remains unchecked. CDR3 length: 15 amino acids. Germline V gives CDR1 SGDLS, CDR2 YYNGEE. CDR3 residues: CASSPWTSGYNEQFF. The full variable domain, with the rest looked up from reference TRBV9 and TRBJ2-1, is DSGVTQTPKHLITATGQRVTLRCSPRSGDLSVYWYQQSLDQGLQFLIQYYNGEERAKGNILERFSAQQFPDLHSELNLSSLELGDSALYFCASSPWTSGYNEQFFGPGTRLTVL.

This sequence joins TRBV27 and TRBJ2-7. The germline CDR1 and CDR2 sequences are MNHEY and SMNVEV (reference sequence). CDR3 size: 14 residues. The CDR3 sequence is CASSSGELTYEQYF.

By frequency, this clonotype is medium-sized (0.01 to 0.1%). The chain has TRBV29-1 and TRBJ2-7; TCRdb lists TRBD2, though no DNA is available to test this call. Germline V CDR1 and CDR2: SQVTM, ANQGSEA. The CDR3 has 14 amino acids. Here the CDR3 reads CSVALREAGYEQYF.

The chain carries TRBV7-9 and TRBJ2-3; there is no DNA to check the TCRdb D call of TRBD2. This CDR3 is 16 amino acids long. Germline V gene lookup returns CDR1 SEHNR and CDR2 FQNEAQ (reference sequence). This CDR3 reads CASSWGTSGLADTQYF.

The chain is built from TRBV29-1 and TRBJ2-3; TCRdb picks TRBD1, but there is no DNA to check that call. Germline CDR1 is SQVTM and CDR2 is ANQGSEA. The CDR3 runs to 17 residues. CDR3 sequence: CSVEPAITGGGADTQYF.

Considering frequency, this clonotype is medium-sized. The rearrangement joins TRBV15 to TRBJ1-1; the TRBD1 assignment by TCRdb is unverifiable without DNA. CDR1 is LNHNV and CDR2 is YYDKDF in the germline V gene (reference sequence). The CDR3 consists of 13 residues. This chain's CDR3 is CATRGRGNTEAFF.

CDR3 amino acids: CASSYEYAASTDTQYF. V gene TRBV3-1 combines with J gene TRBJ2-3. This CDR3 comprises 16 residues. CDR1 and CDR2 (germline): LGHDT, YNNKEL (reference sequence).

The chain is built from TRBV14 and TRBJ2-7. The germline V gene has CDR1 SGHDN and CDR2 FVKESK. CDR3 length: 12 amino acids. CDR3 in amino acids: CASSQHPYEQYF. The whole variable domain, remainder taken from reference TRBV14 and TRBJ2-7, is EAGVTQFPSHSVIEKGQTVTLRCDPISGHDNLYWYRRVMGKEIKFLLHFVKESKQDESGMPNNRFLAERTGGTYSTLKVQPAELEDSGVYFCASSQHPYEQYFGPGTRLTVT.

This clonotype is medium-sized by frequency. The J gene is TRBJ1-4, the V gene TRBV2; TCRdb picks TRBD1, but there is no DNA to check that call. CDR3 size: 15 residues. Germline V lookup: CDR1 SNHLY, CDR2 FYNNEI. The CDR3 sequence: CASRAGTGPNEKLFF.

This clonotype is deemed medium-sized by its frequency. This chain connects TRBV11-3 to TRBJ2-1. The CDR3 runs 14 residues. Per the germline V gene, CDR1 is SGHNT and CDR2 is YENEEA. This chain's CDR3 is CASSQESINNEQFF.

Its frequency marks this clonotype as large. The chain carries TRBV15 and TRBJ2-3; TCRdb picks TRBD2, but there is no DNA to check that call. This CDR3 has 17 residues. The germline V gene has CDR1 LNHNV and CDR2 YYDKDF (reference sequence). The CDR3 reads CATSSGEGEIATDTQYF.